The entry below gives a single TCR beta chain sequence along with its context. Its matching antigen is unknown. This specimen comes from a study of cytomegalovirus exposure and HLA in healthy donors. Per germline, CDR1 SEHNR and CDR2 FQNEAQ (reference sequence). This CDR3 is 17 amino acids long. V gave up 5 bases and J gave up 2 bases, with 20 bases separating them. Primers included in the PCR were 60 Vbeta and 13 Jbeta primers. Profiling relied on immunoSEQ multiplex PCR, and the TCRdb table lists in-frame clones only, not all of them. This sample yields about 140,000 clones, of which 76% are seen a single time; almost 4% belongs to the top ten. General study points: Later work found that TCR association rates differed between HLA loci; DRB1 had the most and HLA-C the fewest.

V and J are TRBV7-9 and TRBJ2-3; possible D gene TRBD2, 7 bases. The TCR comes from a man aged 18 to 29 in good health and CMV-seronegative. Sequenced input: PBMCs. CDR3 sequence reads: CASSPGGQRRSTDTQYF. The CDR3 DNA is TGTGCCAGCAGCCCGGGGGGCCAGCGGAGATCCACAGATACGCAGTATTTT.